This T cell receptor beta chain came from a study of T-cell reconstitution after alpha-beta-depleted transplantation in children. Findings of the study overall: T cells produced anew were the main source of T-cell counts and diversity one year after transplant.

Molecular barcoding with unique molecular identifiers was used for the TCRbeta library. Each CDR3 protein gets one entry after TCRdb re-called the PCR reads with MiXCR. The table includes a few hundred thousand distinct CDR3 sequences, 25% to 30% detected once. This clonotype has at least ten counts. Its antigen remains unidentified. The junction and the germline gene differ at one end; a read error may be behind it. Germline CDR1 SGHRS, CDR2 YFSETQ. The CDR3 is 14 amino acids. The origin of this receptor is a boy in the first two years of life with Wiskott-Aldrich syndrome, due to receive a stem cell transplant. The sequencing here drew on PBMCs, taken before TCRalphabeta/CD19-depleted stem cell transplant. The rearrangement links TRBV5-1 to TRBJ2-1; 13 bases are shared with TRBD2. The CDR3 region is CASSRLAGGNEQFF. The CDR3 DNA reads as TGTGCCAGCAGCCGACTAGCGGGAGGCAATGAGCAGTTCTTC.